The 23 T cell receptor beta chains listed next were all sequenced from one sample in a study of technical replicates of blood from several donors. Clones were sequenced by immunoSEQ multiplex PCR, and TCRdb holds only the in-frame ones, with some missing. The sample shows tens of thousands of clones, roughly 94% of them seen only once. The specimen sequenced was T cells isolated from PBMCs. All receptors derive from a human donor in good health.

The V call is TRBV6-1, the J call TRBJ2-1; 13 bases match TRBD2. The CDR3 is 15 residues long. The germline V gene has CDR1 MNHNS and CDR2 SASEGT. V gave up 2 bases and J gave up 7 bases; unmatched junction bases: 2. The CDR3 region is CASSETSGGGNEQFF. The CDR3 bases are TGTGCCAGCAGTGAAACTAGCGGGGGGGGGAATGAGCAGTTCTTC.

The chain employs TRBV30 and TRBJ2-5; D might be TRBD1 (6 bases). Germline loops: CDR1 GTSNPN, CDR2 SVGIG (reference sequence). V lost 5 bases, J lost 2 bases, and 9 bases lay in between. CDR3 length equals 12 residues. The CDR3 DNA sequence: TGTGCCTGGGGACAGATTCAAGAGACCCAGTACTTC. It yields the protein CAWGQIQETQYF.

The chain combines TRBV7-2 with TRBJ2-3; 8 nucleotides line up with TRBD1. Losses at the gene ends were 2 bases for V and 4 bases for J; bases not matched to a gene: 5. This CDR3 contains 15 residues. Germline V gene sequence: CDR1 SGHTA, CDR2 FQGNSA. The chain's CDR3 is CASSLLGQGADTQYF. DNA of the CDR3: TGTGCCAGCAGCTTACTAGGACAGGGAGCAGATACGCAGTATTTT.

The chain employs TRBV9 and TRBJ2-6; D ambiguous. Germline-derived CDR1 and CDR2 are SGDLS and YYNGEE. Deletions cut 0 bases from V and 0 bases from J, with 16 bases between. The CDR3 extends over 19 amino acids. The CDR3 spells CASSVATETRYSGANVLTF. CDR3 coding DNA: TGTGCCAGCAGCGTAGCTACCGAGACTCGATACTCTGGGGCCAACGTCCTGACTTTC.

The V and J genes are TRBV29-1 and TRBJ2-5, with TRBD1 matching 10 bases. The junction had 10 bases not matched to a gene; V was cut back by 3 bases and J by 0 bases. The CDR3 spans 17 residues. CDR1 is SQVTM, CDR2 ANQGSEA, per germline. The CDR3 DNA reads as TGCAGCGTTGATGGTGTGGGGACAGGGGTGTACCAAGAGACCCAGTACTTC. Translated: CSVDGVGTGVYQETQYF. The full variable domain, in which reference TRBV29-1 and TRBJ2-5 provide the parts outside the CDR3, is SAVISQKPSRDICQRGTSLTIQCQVDSQVTMMFWYRQQPGQSLTLIATANQGSEATYESGFVIDKFPISRPNLTFSTLTVSNMSPEDSSIYLCSVDGVGTGVYQETQYFGPGTRLLVL.

V gene TRBV13 combines with J gene TRBJ1-2, with D possibly being TRBD1 (6 bases). CDR3 length: 12 residues. Between the trimmed V and J ends, which lost 4 bases and 4 bases, there was a span of 7 bases. Germline loops: CDR1 PRHDT, CDR2 FYEKMQ (reference sequence). CDR3 coding DNA: TGTGCCAGCAGCTCGGACAGCTATGGCTACACCTTC. Its protein product is CASSSDSYGYTF. The full variable domain, in which reference TRBV13 and TRBJ1-2 provide the parts outside the CDR3, is AAGVIQSPRHLIKEKRETATLKCYPIPRHDTVYWYQQGPGQDPQFLISFYEKMQSDKGSIPDRFSAQQFSDYHSELNMSSLELGDSALYFCASSSDSYGYTFGSGTRLTVV.

This chain links TRBV6-1 with TRBJ1-5; 7 nucleotides match TRBD1. Germline assignment: CDR1 MNHNS and CDR2 SASEGT. V shed 4 bases and J 0 bases; nucleotides not matched to a gene: 9. CDR3 length equals 17 residues. The chain's CDR3 is CASSAHPQGNSNQPQHF. In DNA, the CDR3 is TGTGCCAGCAGTGCTCACCCACAGGGGAATAGCAATCAGCCCCAGCATTTT.

For this clone: The junction does not match germline at one end; this may be a read error. V and J are TRBV7-9 and TRBJ2-1; D gene unclear. This CDR3 is built from 15 residues. Germline V lookup: CDR1 SEHNR, CDR2 FQNEAQ (reference sequence). The CDR3 loop is CASILGGITYNEQFF. The CDR3 DNA reads TGTGCCAGCATCTTAGGCGGAATAACCTACAATGAGCAGTTCTTC.

This clone was observed once. This chain uses TRBV5-4 with TRBJ2-1; TRBD2 matches 7 bases. The CDR3 is 15 residues long. Per the germline V gene, CDR1 is SGHNT and CDR2 is YYREEE (reference sequence). V lost 2 bases to trimming and J lost 9 bases; unmatched junction nucleotides: 11. The CDR3 DNA reads TGTGCCAGCAGCTTATTCTCTAGCGGTCCCCCTGAGCAGTTCTTC. This encodes CASSLFSSGPPEQFF.

The chain carries TRBV4-3 and TRBJ2-7, with 8 bases aligning to TRBD2. After removal of 0 bases from V and 1 base from J, the junction contained 2 bases not matched to a gene. This CDR3 contains 15 residues. Germline lookup yields CDR1 LGHNA and CDR2 YSLEER. CDR3 amino acids: CASSQDREGSYEQYF. The CDR3 region has the DNA TGCGCCAGCAGCCAAGATCGGGAGGGATCCTACGAGCAGTACTTC.

V and J are TRBV19 and TRBJ2-3, with D perhaps matching TRBD1 (6 bases). V was pared by 5 bases and J by 4 bases, with 13 bases between. The germline V gene encodes CDR1 LNHDA and CDR2 SQIVND (reference sequence). This CDR3 has 14 amino acids. CDR3 sequence: CASSPAGAPDTQYF. The CDR3 DNA is TGTGCCAGTAGTCCTGCAGGGGCCCCAGATACGCAGTATTTT.

V and J are TRBV5-4 and TRBJ2-2; TRBD2 agrees at 10 bases. Germline loops: CDR1 SGHNT, CDR2 YYREEE (reference sequence). Trimming removed 1 base from V and 4 bases from J; junction bases left unmatched: 1. There are 15 residues in the CDR3. The CDR3 bases are TGTGCCAGCAGCTTGACTAGCGGGGTCACCGGGGAGCTGTTTTTT. This encodes CASSLTSGVTGELFF. Drawing the rest from reference TRBV5-4 and TRBJ2-2, the complete variable domain is ETGVTQSPTHLIKTRGQQVTLRCSSQSGHNTVSWYQQALGQGPQFIFQYYREEENGRGNFPPRFSGLQFPNYSSELNVNALELDDSALYLCASSLTSGVTGELFFGEGSRLTVL.

The chain carries TRBV28 and TRBJ1-5; TRBD1 is a possible D gene (5 bases). V was shortened by 2 bases and J by 1 base, with 6 bases between the two germline ends. CDR3 length equals 14 residues. Per germline, CDR1 MDHEN and CDR2 SYDVKM. The CDR3 sequence is CASSLRGSNQPQHF. The CDR3 DNA follows: TGTGCCAGCAGTTTAAGGGGAAGCAATCAGCCCCAGCATTTT.

The chain couples TRBV28 to TRBJ1-3, with TRBD1 matching over 8 bases. CDR1 and CDR2 (germline): MDHEN, SYDVKM. Germline trimming cut 4 bases from V and 0 bases from J; bases unmatched to any gene: 8. The length of the CDR3 is 17 residues. CDR3: CASSSLTGGGSGNTIYF. The CDR3 coding sequence is TGTGCCAGCAGTTCGCTAACAGGGGGGGGCTCTGGAAACACCATATATTTT.

The chain joins TRBV7-6 to TRBJ2-5; D unresolved. CDR1 is SGHVS, CDR2 FNYEAQ, per germline. V was trimmed by 1 base and J by 7 bases, leaving 16 bases between them. CDR3 length equals 15 residues. The CDR3 nucleotides are TGTGCCAGCAGCTTAGGTTTTACGGCGGATGGGACCCAGTACTTC. Translated: CASSLGFTADGTQYF.

The V gene is TRBV5-4, the J gene TRBJ2-2; 12 bases line up with TRBD2. J was trimmed by 5 bases and V by 5 bases; bases with no gene match: 4. The length of the CDR3 is 15 residues. The germline V gene encodes CDR1 SGHNT and CDR2 YYREEE (reference sequence). In DNA form, the CDR3 reads TGTGCCAGCAGTAACGGGACTAGCGGGACCGGGGAGCTGTTTTTT. As protein: CASSNGTSGTGELFF. Based on the CDR3 plus reference TRBV5-4 and TRBJ2-2, the full variable domain is ETGVTQSPTHLIKTRGQQVTLRCSSQSGHNTVSWYQQALGQGPQFIFQYYREEENGRGNFPPRFSGLQFPNYSSELNVNALELDDSALYLCASSNGTSGTGELFFGEGSRLTVL.

V gene TRBV5-4 combines with J gene TRBJ2-7, with 9 bases aligning to TRBD2. Germline CDR1 SGHNT, CDR2 YYREEE (reference sequence). The CDR3 sequence is 13 residues long. V gave up 9 bases and J gave up 2 bases; unmatched junction bases: 6. This chain's CDR3 is CAISSGSPYEQYF. CDR3 sequence (DNA): TGTGCCATCAGTAGCGGGAGCCCCTACGAGCAGTACTTC. The full variable domain, with the rest looked up from reference TRBV5-4 and TRBJ2-7, is ETGVTQSPTHLIKTRGQQVTLRCSSQSGHNTVSWYQQALGQGPQFIFQYYREEENGRGNFPPRFSGLQFPNYSSELNVNALELDDSALYLCAISSGSPYEQYFGPGTRLTVT.

The chain joins TRBV6-5 to TRBJ2-2; D unresolved. There are 12 residues in the CDR3. Trimming stripped 1 base from V and 8 bases from J, with 5 bases between. Germline CDR1 and CDR2: MNHEY and SVGAGI. Here the CDR3 DNA reads TGTGCCAGCAGTTACTATCGGGGGGAGCTGTTTTTT. Protein sequence: CASSYYRGELFF.

CDR3 region: CASSVTGGGSSAETQYF. CDR3 nucleotide sequence: TGTGCCAGCAGCGTAACGGGAGGCGGGAGCTCCGCAGAGACCCAGTACTTC. V gene TRBV9 combines with J gene TRBJ2-5, with 7 bases that match TRBD2. J lost 4 bases, V lost 1 base, and 13 bases had no gene match. This CDR3 region has 17 residues. Germline V CDR1 and CDR2: SGDLS, YYNGEE.

The V and J genes are TRBV15 and TRBJ1-5; D remains unclear. Trimming took off 5 bases at V and 4 bases at J, with 9 bases between the two ends. The CDR3 runs to 13 residues. Germline CDR1 LNHNV, CDR2 YYDKDF (reference sequence). The CDR3 protein is CATSAGLNQPQHF. CDR3 coding DNA: TGTGCCACCAGCGCCGGACTTAATCAGCCCCAGCATTTT.

V gene TRBV7-3 combines with J gene TRBJ2-3; D is perhaps TRBD2 (6 bases). V lost 8 bases and J lost 6, with 12 bases in between. This CDR3 comprises 12 residues. CDR1 and CDR2 (germline): SGHTA, FQGTGA. CDR3 sequence (DNA): TGTGCCAGCCGGGGACGGGGGGATACGCAGTATTTT. Protein: CASRGRGDTQYF.

The V call is TRBV29-1, the J call TRBJ2-7, with 12 positions matching TRBD2. The CDR3 runs 16 residues. V shed 8 bases, J shed 1 base, and the junction held 12 bases outside the gene matches. Per germline, CDR1 SQVTM and CDR2 ANQGSEA. CDR3: CSTIKSSGRGSYEQYF. For the CDR3, the DNA is TGCAGCACAATAAAATCTAGCGGGAGGGGATCCTACGAGCAGTACTTC.

The V call is TRBV19, the J call TRBJ1-5; no reliable D call. CDR3 length: 14 residues. V was pared by 5 bases and J by 4 bases, with 12 bases between. Germline V gives CDR1 LNHDA, CDR2 SQIVND (reference sequence). The CDR3 protein is CASSVPGPNQPQHF. The CDR3 nucleotides are TGTGCCAGTAGTGTTCCGGGTCCTAATCAGCCCCAGCATTTT.